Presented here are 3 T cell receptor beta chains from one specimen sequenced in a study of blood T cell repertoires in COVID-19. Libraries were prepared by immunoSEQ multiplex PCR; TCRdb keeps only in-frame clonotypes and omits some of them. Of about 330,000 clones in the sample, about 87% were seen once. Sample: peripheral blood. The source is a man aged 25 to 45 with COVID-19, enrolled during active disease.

The CDR3 DNA is TGTGCCATCGCAGGAGGGGCTAACTATGGCTACACCTTC. Translation: CAIAGGANYGYTF. The genes are TRBV10-3 and TRBJ1-2, with a weak D call TRBD1 (5 bases). The CDR3 sequence is 13 residues long. Looked up from germline, CDR1 is ENHRY and CDR2 is SYGVKD. Trimming took off 8 bases at V and 0 bases at J, with 10 bases between the two ends.

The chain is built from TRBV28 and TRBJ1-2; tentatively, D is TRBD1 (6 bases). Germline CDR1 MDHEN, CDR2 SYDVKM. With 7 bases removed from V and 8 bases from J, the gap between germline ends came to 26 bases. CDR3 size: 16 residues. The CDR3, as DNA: TGTGCCAGCACCATACATCCTCCGGGACACGGACCCGGCTACACCTTC. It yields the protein CASTIHPPGHGPGYTF.

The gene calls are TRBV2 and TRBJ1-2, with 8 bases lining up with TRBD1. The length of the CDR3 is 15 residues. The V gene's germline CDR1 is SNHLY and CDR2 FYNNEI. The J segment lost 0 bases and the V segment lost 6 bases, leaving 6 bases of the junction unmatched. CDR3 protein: CASRAGTGSNYGYTF. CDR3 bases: TGTGCCAGCAGGGCCGGGACAGGCTCTAACTATGGCTACACCTTC.